This T cell receptor (beta chain) was observed in a study of graft-versus-host responses after intestinal transplantation. Background on the study: Among the recipients, transplants were multivisceral, liver-intestinal, or isolated intestinal. Every recipient underwent anti-thymocyte globulin induction, then tacrolimus and steroids for roughly three years.

This CDR3 is 13 amino acids long. CDR1 SGHTS and CDR2 YDEGEE come from the germline V gene. The V gene lost 5 bases and the J gene lost 4 bases, with 13 bases spanning the gap. Responders (about 200,000, CFSE-labeled) met about 200,000 stimulators that were irradiated and violet-dye-labeled. CD4 and CD8 responders that proliferated in the reaction were FACS-sorted. The repertoire was sequenced with immunoSEQ multiplex PCR; TCRdb's copy has only in-frame clones and lacks some. Among 6,500 to 7,500 clones, 30% to 40% were seen once, and the ten largest hold roughly 3.5%. The receptor was derived from a human patient who was an organ donor for intestinal transplantation. The sequenced sample was alloreactive CD8+ T cells from a mixed lymphocyte reaction culture, obtained before transplantation. Sample subset: CFSE-low proliferating T cells sorted from roughly 6-day pre-transplant mixed lymphocyte reaction (GvH or HvG direction). The V gene is TRBV5-8, the J gene TRBJ2-7, with D possibly being TRBD1 (6 bases). The CDR3 coding sequence is TGTGCCAGCAGGACCGGGACACCTTACGAGCAGTACTTC. Protein sequence: CASRTGTPYEQYF.